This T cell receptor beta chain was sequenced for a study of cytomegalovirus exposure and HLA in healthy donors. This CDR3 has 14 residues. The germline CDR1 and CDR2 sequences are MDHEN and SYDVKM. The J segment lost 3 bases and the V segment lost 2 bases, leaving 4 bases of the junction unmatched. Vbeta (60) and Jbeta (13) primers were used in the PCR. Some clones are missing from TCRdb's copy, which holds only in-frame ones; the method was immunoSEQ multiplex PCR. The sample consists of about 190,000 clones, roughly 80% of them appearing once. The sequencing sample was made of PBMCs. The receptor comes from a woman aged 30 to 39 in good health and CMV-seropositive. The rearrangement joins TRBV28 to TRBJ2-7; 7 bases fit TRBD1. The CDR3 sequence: CASSLQGVIYEQYF. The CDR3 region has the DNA TGTGCCAGCAGTTTACAGGGGGTAATCTACGAGCAGTACTTC.